The rows below give T cell receptor beta chains drawn from one sample of a study of cytomegalovirus exposure and HLA in healthy donors. Some clones are missing from TCRdb's copy, which holds only in-frame ones; the method was immunoSEQ multiplex PCR. The table lists 87,000 or so clones, around 8% of them singletons. The sequenced sample was PBMCs. The source of these receptors is a man over 45 in good health and CMV-seronegative. Each CDR3 is given with its conserved first and last residue. Each record gives: CDR3 DNA, CDR3 protein, J gene, D gene, V gene, clone size, CDR3 length. The D gene is left open where the match is weak. Size is stated for part of the rows, as once, few or many counts, or as a class when the clone is expanded.

CDR3nt: TGTGCCAGCAGCGAAGGGTCCGGGACAGCCTATAATTCACCCCTCCACTTT
CDR3aa: CASSEGSGTAYNSPLHF
j_gene: TRBJ1-6
d_gene: TRBD1
v_gene: TRBV6-1
abundance: few
len: 17

CDR3nt: TGTGCCAGCAGTCAGCTTGGGACAGGTAACGAGCAGTACTTC
CDR3aa: CASSQLGTGNEQYF
j_gene: TRBJ2-7
d_gene: TRBD1
v_gene: TRBV28
abundance: NA
len: 14

CDR3nt: TGTGCCAGCAGCTTCAAATTAGGGGATGAATATGGCTACACCTTC
CDR3aa: CASSFKLGDEYGYTF
j_gene: TRBJ1-2
d_gene: NA
v_gene: TRBV7-9
abundance: few
len: 15

CDR3nt: TGTGCCAGTAGTATAGGGGGGGATGGCACCGGGGAGCTGTTTTTT
CDR3aa: CASSIGGDGTGELFF
j_gene: TRBJ2-2
d_gene: NA
v_gene: TRBV19
abundance: NA
len: 15

CDR3nt: TGTGCCAGCGCCGGACAGGGAGCGGGCACCGGGGAGCTGTTTTTT
CDR3aa: CASAGQGAGTGELFF
j_gene: TRBJ2-2
d_gene: TRBD1
v_gene: TRBV2
abundance: NA
len: 15

CDR3nt: TGTGCCAGCAGCTTAGGTACGACAGGGGGCACAGATACGCAGTATTTT
CDR3aa: CASSLGTTGGTDTQYF
j_gene: TRBJ2-3
d_gene: TRBD1
v_gene: TRBV7-9
abundance: many
len: 16

CDR3nt: TGTGCCAGCAGCAAAGCCATGGGCAGGGGCAGGGAGACCCAGTACTTC
CDR3aa: CASSKAMGRGRETQYF
j_gene: TRBJ2-5
d_gene: NA
v_gene: TRBV4-2
abundance: few
len: 16

CDR3nt: TGTGCCAGCAGCTTGCGGGGAAACTATGGCTACACCTTC
CDR3aa: CASSLRGNYGYTF
j_gene: TRBJ1-2
d_gene: NA
v_gene: TRBV5-6
abundance: NA
len: 13

CDR3nt: TGTGCCAGCAGCCCGCGGCGGGAGGGCGGTACGCAGTATTTT
CDR3aa: CASSPRREGGTQYF
j_gene: TRBJ2-3
d_gene: TRBD2
v_gene: TRBV7-2
abundance: NA
len: 14

CDR3nt: TGTGCCAGCAGTTACTCGCAGGGTTCGCGCACAGATACGCAGTATTTT
CDR3aa: CASSYSQGSRTDTQYF
j_gene: TRBJ2-3
d_gene: NA
v_gene: TRBV6-5
abundance: few
len: 16

CDR3nt: TGCGCCAGCAGCTTGATACAGGGTGCGGACATTCAGTACTTC
CDR3aa: CASSLIQGADIQYF
j_gene: TRBJ2-4
d_gene: NA
v_gene: TRBV5-1
abundance: few
len: 14

CDR3nt: TGTGCCAGCAGCCAAGATTACAGGGATAGCATAGGGGCTTTCTTT
CDR3aa: CASSQDYRDSIGAFF
j_gene: TRBJ1-1
d_gene: NA
v_gene: TRBV4-2
abundance: few
len: 15

CDR3nt: TGCAGCGTTGGACTAGCGGGAGTGGGGGAGACCCAGTACTTC
CDR3aa: CSVGLAGVGETQYF
j_gene: TRBJ2-5
d_gene: TRBD2
v_gene: TRBV29-1
abundance: few
len: 14

CDR3nt: TGCGCCAGCAGCCAAGATACGGACAGGGGTGGTTCACCCCTCCACTTT
CDR3aa: CASSQDTDRGGSPLHF
j_gene: TRBJ1-6
d_gene: TRBD1
v_gene: TRBV4-1
abundance: few
len: 16

CDR3nt: TGTGCCATCAGTGAAGGACAGGGGGTATCGAGCAATCAGCCCCAGCATTTT
CDR3aa: CAISEGQGVSSNQPQHF
j_gene: TRBJ1-5
d_gene: TRBD1
v_gene: TRBV10-3
abundance: few
len: 17

CDR3nt: TGTGCCAGCAGCCAAGAACTAGCGGGGGGGCAAGAGACCCAGTACTTC
CDR3aa: CASSQELAGGQETQYF
j_gene: TRBJ2-5
d_gene: TRBD2
v_gene: TRBV4-2
abundance: few
len: 16

CDR3nt: TGTGCCAGTAGTATAGGGGGCGACAGGGAGATTCATCAGCCCCAGCATTTT
CDR3aa: CASSIGGDREIHQPQHF
j_gene: TRBJ1-5
d_gene: TRBD1
v_gene: TRBV19
abundance: NA
len: 17

CDR3nt: TGTGCCAGCAGCTCTAGCGGGTCTAGCACAGATACGCAGTATTTT
CDR3aa: CASSSSGSSTDTQYF
j_gene: TRBJ2-3
d_gene: TRBD2
v_gene: TRBV7-9
abundance: NA
len: 15

CDR3nt: TGTGCCAGCAGAACAGGGACAGGCCCAGGTGGGGCCAACGTCCTGACTTTC
CDR3aa: CASRTGTGPGGANVLTF
j_gene: TRBJ2-6
d_gene: TRBD1
v_gene: TRBV7-9
abundance: few
len: 17

CDR3nt: TGTGCCAGCAGCACCAGACAGGGGGCGACTGAAGCTTTCTTT
CDR3aa: CASSTRQGATEAFF
j_gene: TRBJ1-1
d_gene: TRBD1
v_gene: TRBV7-2
abundance: NA
len: 14

CDR3nt: TGCGCCAGCAGCGCGAGGAACGACGGGGAGCAGTACTTC
CDR3aa: CASSARNDGEQYF
j_gene: TRBJ2-7
d_gene: NA
v_gene: TRBV5-1
abundance: NA
len: 13

CDR3nt: TGTGCCAGCAGCGCTCGGGGTTGCGCAAACACCATATATTTT
CDR3aa: CASSARGCANTIYF
j_gene: TRBJ1-3
d_gene: NA
v_gene: TRBV9
abundance: NA
len: 14

CDR3nt: TGCGCCAGCAGCTTGTACCCCGACAGGACCTACGAGCAGTACTTC
CDR3aa: CASSLYPDRTYEQYF
j_gene: TRBJ2-7
d_gene: NA
v_gene: TRBV5-1
abundance: few
len: 15

CDR3nt: TGTGCCAGCACCTTACCTCGGACAGGTTCTTATGGCTACACCTTC
CDR3aa: CASTLPRTGSYGYTF
j_gene: TRBJ1-2
d_gene: TRBD1
v_gene: TRBV28
abundance: few
len: 15

CDR3nt: TGTGCCAGCAGTTTCCGACAGGGGAGAAGCTATGGCTACACCTTC
CDR3aa: CASSFRQGRSYGYTF
j_gene: TRBJ1-2
d_gene: TRBD1
v_gene: TRBV6-6
abundance: few
len: 15

CDR3nt: TGTGCCAGCAGCTGGACAGCCGATCAGCCCCAGCATTTT
CDR3aa: CASSWTADQPQHF
j_gene: TRBJ1-5
d_gene: NA
v_gene: TRBV6-1
abundance: many
len: 13

CDR3nt: TGTGCCATCAGTGGGGTAGGCAGGAACAATCAGCCCCAGCATTTT
CDR3aa: CAISGVGRNNQPQHF
j_gene: TRBJ1-5
d_gene: NA
v_gene: TRBV10-3
abundance: NA
len: 15

CDR3nt: TGTGCCAGCTCCCGACGACTAGCGGGAGGAGGGACGCAGTATTTT
CDR3aa: CASSRRLAGGGTQYF
j_gene: TRBJ2-3
d_gene: TRBD2
v_gene: TRBV28
abundance: few
len: 15

CDR3nt: TGTGCCATCAGTGTTGGGCGGGAGGGGTCCTACGAGCAGTACTTC
CDR3aa: CAISVGREGSYEQYF
j_gene: TRBJ2-7
d_gene: TRBD2
v_gene: TRBV10-3
abundance: NA
len: 15

CDR3nt: TGTGCCAGCAGCGCAACAGGGAAGGGGTACACTGAAGCTTTCTTT
CDR3aa: CASSATGKGYTEAFF
j_gene: TRBJ1-1
d_gene: NA
v_gene: TRBV9
abundance: NA
len: 15

CDR3nt: TGCGCCAGCAGCGTTACAGGGGAGGCTGGTAATTCACCCCTCCACTTT
CDR3aa: CASSVTGEAGNSPLHF
j_gene: TRBJ1-6
d_gene: TRBD1
v_gene: TRBV5-1
abundance: few
len: 16

CDR3nt: TGCAGCGTTTCCGTACAGGACTATAATTCACCCCTCCACTTT
CDR3aa: CSVSVQDYNSPLHF
j_gene: TRBJ1-6
d_gene: NA
v_gene: TRBV29-1
abundance: few
len: 14

CDR3nt: TGTGCCAGCAGCCAACGGGGACAGGGGCTGGTCGGCTACACCTTC
CDR3aa: CASSQRGQGLVGYTF
j_gene: TRBJ1-2
d_gene: TRBD1
v_gene: TRBV6-6
abundance: few
len: 15

CDR3nt: TGTGCCAGCAGTGAAGCCAGGGGGATAAGTTACGAGCAGTACTTC
CDR3aa: CASSEARGISYEQYF
j_gene: TRBJ2-7
d_gene: TRBD1
v_gene: TRBV2
abundance: few
len: 15

CDR3nt: TGTGCCAGCAGGTCGGTGGATGAGCAGTTCTTC
CDR3aa: CASRSVDEQFF
j_gene: TRBJ2-1
d_gene: NA
v_gene: TRBV6-1
abundance: NA
len: 11

CDR3nt: TGTGCCAGCAGTTACAGTCACACGAACACTGAAGCTTTCTTT
CDR3aa: CASSYSHTNTEAFF
j_gene: TRBJ1-1
d_gene: NA
v_gene: TRBV6-5
abundance: NA
len: 14

CDR3nt: TGTGCCAGTATGGGACAGGGGTTATATAGCAATCAGCCCCAGCATTTT
CDR3aa: CASMGQGLYSNQPQHF
j_gene: TRBJ1-5
d_gene: TRBD1
v_gene: TRBV19
abundance: NA
len: 16

CDR3nt: TGTGCCAGCAGTTTAGGACAGGGGGGGAAGCAGCCCCAGCATTTT
CDR3aa: CASSLGQGGKQPQHF
j_gene: TRBJ1-5
d_gene: TRBD1
v_gene: TRBV28
abundance: NA
len: 15

CDR3nt: TGTGCCAGCAGTTCACGAGCCCGGACAGGGCGTAATTCACCCCTACACTTT
CDR3aa: CASSSRARTGRNSPLHF
j_gene: TRBJ1-6
d_gene: TRBD1
v_gene: TRBV9
abundance: few
len: 17

CDR3nt: TGCGCCAGCAGCCAAGGAGGCCCCGGGATTGGCTACACCTTC
CDR3aa: CASSQGGPGIGYTF
j_gene: TRBJ1-2
d_gene: NA
v_gene: TRBV4-1
abundance: few
len: 14

CDR3nt: TGCGCCAGCAGCGTTCAGGGTAACGGAAACACCATATATTTT
CDR3aa: CASSVQGNGNTIYF
j_gene: TRBJ1-3
d_gene: NA
v_gene: TRBV5-1
abundance: NA
len: 14

CDR3nt: TGTGCCAGCAGTGAACTTCGGGACTATTATAACAATGAGCAGTTCTTC
CDR3aa: CASSELRDYYNNEQFF
j_gene: TRBJ2-1
d_gene: TRBD2
v_gene: TRBV6-1
abundance: NA
len: 16

CDR3nt: TGCGCCAGCAGCCAAGATCTACTAGCGGGAGGGTGGGGGATGGGTGAGCAGTTCTTC
CDR3aa: CASSQDLLAGGWGMGEQFF
j_gene: TRBJ2-1
d_gene: TRBD2
v_gene: TRBV4-3
abundance: few
len: 19

CDR3nt: TGTGCCAGCTCACCATCGGCCTCGACAGGAACCTACGAGCAGTACTTC
CDR3aa: CASSPSASTGTYEQYF
j_gene: TRBJ2-7
d_gene: NA
v_gene: TRBV18
abundance: NA
len: 16

CDR3nt: TGTGCCAGCTCACCTATACGGGTTTTGAACACTGAAGCTTTCTTT
CDR3aa: CASSPIRVLNTEAFF
j_gene: TRBJ1-1
d_gene: NA
v_gene: TRBV18
abundance: few
len: 15

CDR3nt: TGTGCCAGCAGCCATGCCTACGAGCAGTACTTC
CDR3aa: CASSHAYEQYF
j_gene: TRBJ2-7
d_gene: NA
v_gene: TRBV14
abundance: few
len: 11

CDR3nt: TGTGCCAGCAGCTTAGGCCTCAGGGGTTGGCAAGAGACCCAGTACTTC
CDR3aa: CASSLGLRGWQETQYF
j_gene: TRBJ2-5
d_gene: NA
v_gene: TRBV7-9
abundance: few
len: 16

CDR3nt: TGTGCCAGCGGGGGAGGGAACACAGATACGCAGTATTTT
CDR3aa: CASGGGNTDTQYF
j_gene: TRBJ2-3
d_gene: TRBD2
v_gene: TRBV11-2
abundance: few
len: 13

CDR3nt: TGTGCCAGTAGTAGACCCCACGGAGTCCCTTCCGAGCAGTACTTC
CDR3aa: CASSRPHGVPSEQYF
j_gene: TRBJ2-7
d_gene: NA
v_gene: TRBV19
abundance: few
len: 15

CDR3nt: TGTGCCAGTAGCGCGGTGGGGGCTGGAGAGCAGTTCTTC
CDR3aa: CASSAVGAGEQFF
j_gene: TRBJ2-1
d_gene: NA
v_gene: TRBV19
abundance: NA
len: 13

CDR3nt: TGTGCCAGTAGTACCGAAGGACTATCGGGTAGCGAGCAGTACTTC
CDR3aa: CASSTEGLSGSEQYF
j_gene: TRBJ2-7
d_gene: NA
v_gene: TRBV19
abundance: few
len: 15

CDR3nt: TGTGCCTGGAGTGTTTTAGTAAACACCGGGGAGCTGTTTTTT
CDR3aa: CAWSVLVNTGELFF
j_gene: TRBJ2-2
d_gene: NA
v_gene: TRBV30
abundance: few
len: 14

CDR3nt: TGTGCCAGCAGCTCTGACGGGACAGGGGGTCTCCATGGCTACACCTTC
CDR3aa: CASSSDGTGGLHGYTF
j_gene: TRBJ1-2
d_gene: TRBD1
v_gene: TRBV7-9
abundance: NA
len: 16